This TCR beta chain was captured in a study of vaccination effects on CD4 cells after COVID-19. Using immunoSEQ multiplex PCR, the repertoire was profiled, and TCRdb retains in-frame clones only, with some absent. The sample shows about 73,000 clones, around 74% of them seen only once. A remark on this clone: Its antigen is unknown.

Prior to sequencing, the ViraFEST assay stimulated PBMC with viral peptide pools, which expanded the antigen-specific CD4+ T cells. Culturing for about 10 days preceded CD4+ T cell isolation. Recipients of the vaccine had no prior SARS-CoV-2 infection and negative nucleocapsid antibodies. Germline loops: CDR1 LGHNT, CDR2 FRNRAP. This CDR3 region has 15 residues. Trimming stripped 1 base from V and 13 bases from J, with 20 bases between. The rearrangement links TRBV12-5 to TRBJ2-1; TRBD2 is a possible D gene (7 bases). Here the sequenced sample was CD4+ T cells from PBMCs cultured with HCoV-NL63 spike peptides, taken before COVID-19 vaccination. The receptor was isolated from a human donor who received a COVID-19 vaccine. CDR3 DNA sequence: TGTGCTAGTGGTTTGGAGCTGGAGGCGGGGGCACCCCAGTTCTTC. Translated: CASGLELEAGAPQFF.